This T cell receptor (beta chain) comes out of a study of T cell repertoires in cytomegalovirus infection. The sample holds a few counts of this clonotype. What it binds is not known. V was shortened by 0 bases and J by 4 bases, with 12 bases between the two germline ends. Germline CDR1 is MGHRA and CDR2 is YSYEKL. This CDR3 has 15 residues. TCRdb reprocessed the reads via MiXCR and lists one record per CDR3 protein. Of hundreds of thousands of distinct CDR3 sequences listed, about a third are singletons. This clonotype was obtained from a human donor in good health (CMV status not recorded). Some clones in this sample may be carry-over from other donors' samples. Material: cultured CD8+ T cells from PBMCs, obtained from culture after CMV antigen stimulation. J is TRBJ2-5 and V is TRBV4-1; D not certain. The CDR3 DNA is TGCGCCAGCAGCCAAGATTCCCCCAGGCTAGAGACCCAGTACTTC. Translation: CASSQDSPRLETQYF.